Below are 22 T cell receptor beta chains sequenced from a single sample in a study of cytomegalovirus exposure and HLA in healthy donors. 13 Jbeta primers and 60 Vbeta primers were used for the PCR. The protocol was immunoSEQ multiplex PCR, while the TCRdb copy is restricted to in-frame clones and leaves out a portion. This table holds about 130,000 clones, 78% found once. The sequenced sample consisted of PBMCs. The source of these receptors is a man aged 40-49 years in good health and CMV-seronegative.

The J gene is TRBJ1-6, the V gene TRBV5-1; D gene ambiguous. Germline CDR1 reads SGHRS; CDR2 reads YFSETQ. The length of the CDR3 is 16 residues. The germline V and J ends were trimmed by 0 bases and 7 bases, with 14 bases remaining between them. CDR3 amino acids: CASSLAIGERNSPLHF. The CDR3 DNA reads as TGCGCCAGCAGCTTGGCCATCGGGGAGCGCAATTCACCCCTCCACTTT.

The chain is built from TRBV7-2 and TRBJ2-3; D is uncertain. CDR1 is SGHTA and CDR2 is FQGNSA in the germline V gene. The ends were cut back, 3 bases at V and 6 bases at J, with 10 bases in the middle. The CDR3 is 13 residues long. DNA of the CDR3: TGTGCCAGCAGCTTTAGACAAGCCGATACGCAGTATTTT. It yields the protein CASSFRQADTQYF. The variable domain in full, with the rest retrieved from reference TRBV7-2 and TRBJ2-3, is GAGVSQSPSNKVTEKGKDVELRCDPISGHTALYWYRQSLGQGLEFLIYFQGNSAPDKSGLPSDRFSAERTGGSVSTLTIQRTQQEDSAVYLCASSFRQADTQYFGPGTRLTVL.

This chain connects TRBV5-5 to TRBJ1-4; 7 nucleotides line up with TRBD1. This CDR3 has 14 amino acids. J gave up 5 bases and V 2 bases, and 3 bases lay outside the gene matches. The V gene's germline CDR1 is SGHKS and CDR2 YYEKEE (reference sequence). The CDR3: CASSFETGNEKLFF. CDR3 sequence (DNA): TGTGCCAGCAGCTTTGAGACAGGGAATGAAAAACTGTTTTTT. Full variable domain (remainder filled in from reference TRBV5-5 and TRBJ1-4): DAGVTQSPTHLIKTRGQQVTLRCSPISGHKSVSWYQQVLGQGPQFIFQYYEKEERGRGNFPDRFSARQFPNYSSELNVNALLLGDSALYLCASSFETGNEKLFFGSGTQLSVL.

The V call is TRBV6-1, the J call TRBJ1-1; unclear D gene. The germline CDR1 and CDR2 sequences are MNHNS and SASEGT. V was clipped by 6 bases and J by 4 bases, with 9 bases between them. The CDR3 runs 12 residues. The CDR3 region is CASRRLGTEAFF. CDR3 sequence (DNA): TGTGCCAGCAGGCGACTAGGCACTGAAGCTTTCTTT.

The J gene is TRBJ2-1, the V gene TRBV10-2, with 9 nucleotides matching TRBD2. The CDR3 totals 13 residues. V lost 5 bases and J lost 9; bases outside the gene matches: 5. CDR1 WSHSY and CDR2 SAAADI come from the germline V gene. CDR3 loop: CASSQRGASEQFF. In nucleotides, the CDR3 is TGCGCCAGCAGTCAGCGGGGGGCAAGTGAGCAGTTCTTC.

As to this clone: This CDR3 is missing its conserved last phenylalanine or tryptophan, likely due to a read error. This chain links TRBV7-9 with TRBJ1-2, with D possibly TRBD1 on 6 matching bases. CDR3 length equals 12 residues. CDR1 is SEHNR, CDR2 FQNEAQ, per germline (reference sequence). V lost 5 bases and J lost 6, with 10 bases in between. The CDR3 region is CASSQRGNGYTL. CDR3 in DNA: TGTGCCAGCAGCCAAAGGGGGAATGGCTACACCCTC.

The chain recombines TRBV7-9 with TRBJ1-1, with D maybe TRBD1 (5 bases). The CDR3 length is 11 residues. CDR1 is SEHNR, CDR2 FQNEAQ, per germline (reference sequence). The ends were cut back, 11 bases at V and 1 base at J, with 8 bases in the middle. CDR3 loop: CAVQENTEAFF. CDR3 nucleotide sequence: TGTGCCGTACAGGAGAACACTGAAGCTTTCTTT.

The chain joins TRBV10-3 to TRBJ1-5, with 7 bases lining up with TRBD1. Trimming at V came to 3 bases and at J to 7 bases, leaving 12 bases not matched to a gene. Germline values: CDR1 ENHRY, CDR2 SYGVKD. The CDR3 covers 16 residues. As DNA, the CDR3 is TGTGCCATCAGTGAAAACAGGGGTGTGGAAGACCAGCCCCAGCATTTT. Translating gives CAISENRGVEDQPQHF.

A note on this clone: An end of the junction differs from the germline gene, which may be a read error. The V and J genes are TRBV19 and TRBJ1-1, with no clear D. The CDR3 spans 13 residues. Germline loops: CDR1 LNHDA, CDR2 SQIVND (reference sequence). The CDR3 sequence: CASSTLRTTEASF. CDR3 DNA sequence: TGTGCCAGTAGTACCCTACGTACCACTGAAGCTTCCTTT.

This chain uses TRBV2 with TRBJ2-7; D may be TRBD2 (5 bases). CDR1 is SNHLY and CDR2 is FYNNEI in the germline V gene. V lost 6 bases and J 2 bases, leaving 8 bases between the germline ends. The CDR3 runs 12 residues. The CDR3 reads CASRDSAYEQYF. The CDR3, as DNA: TGTGCCAGCAGGGACTCAGCCTACGAGCAGTACTTC. The whole variable domain, filled in from reference TRBV2 and TRBJ2-7, reads EPEVTQTPSHQVTQMGQEVILRCVPISNHLYFYWYRQILGQKVEFLVSFYNNEISEKSEIFDDQFSVERPDGSNFTLKIRSTKLEDSAMYFCASRDSAYEQYFGPGTRLTVT.

This clone has a single count. The V and J genes are TRBV28 and TRBJ2-7; possible D gene TRBD2, 6 bases. In germline, CDR1 is MDHEN, CDR2 SYDVKM. The V end lost 5 bases, the J end lost 7 bases, and 21 bases lay between the germline ends. This CDR3 region has 15 residues. This chain's CDR3 is CASSPSGRQLGEQYF. The CDR3 nucleotides are TGTGCCAGCAGTCCTTCAGGGAGGCAACTGGGAGAGCAGTACTTC.

The chain uses TRBV30 and TRBJ2-3, with 15 bases fitting TRBD2. CDR3 size: 16 residues. V trimming: 3 bases; J trimming: 3 bases; junction bases outside the gene matches: 4. Germline CDR1 is GTSNPN and CDR2 is SVGIG (reference sequence). CDR3 amino acids: CAWSPGLAGGTDTQYF. The CDR3 DNA is TGTGCCTGGAGCCCGGGACTAGCGGGGGGAACAGATACGCAGTATTTT.

The rearrangement uses TRBV13 and TRBJ2-7; D gene unclear. Germline V gives CDR1 PRHDT, CDR2 FYEKMQ (reference sequence). Trimming left V 0 bases short and J 0 bases short, with 6 bases between. The CDR3 covers 14 residues. CDR3 sequence reads: CASSLGIGSYEQYF. Written as DNA, the CDR3 is TGTGCCAGCAGCTTAGGCATCGGCTCCTACGAGCAGTACTTC.

The chain couples TRBV6-1 to TRBJ2-4; perhaps TRBD1 as D (6 bases). This CDR3 spans 15 amino acids. Germline CDR1 MNHNS, CDR2 SASEGT. Trimming left V 2 bases short and J 7 bases short, with 15 bases between. The CDR3 region is CASSERAGDHNIQYF. The CDR3 DNA reads as TGTGCCAGCAGTGAAAGAGCAGGGGACCATAACATTCAGTACTTC.

The chain employs TRBV7-2 and TRBJ2-1, with D unresolved. CDR3 length: 12 amino acids. Germline CDR1 reads SGHTA; CDR2 reads FQGNSA. With 5 bases removed from V and 8 bases from J, the gap between germline ends came to 10 bases. This CDR3 is CASSASVDEQFF. The CDR3 DNA is TGTGCCAGCAGCGCGTCGGTCGATGAGCAGTTCTTC.

This clone was found once. The chain employs TRBV7-2 and TRBJ1-3, with D perhaps TRBD1 (5 bases). CDR1 is SGHTA, CDR2 FQGNSA, per germline. The CDR3 loop spans 15 amino acids. Trimming took 5 bases from V and 1 from J, leaving 12 bases between them. The DNA of the CDR3 is TGTGCCAGCAGCCCAATCCAGGGTTCTGGAAACACCATATATTTT. Protein: CASSPIQGSGNTIYF.

This chain joins TRBV9 and TRBJ2-3; 8 positions match TRBD2. The junction had 4 bases not matched to a gene; V was cut back by 3 bases and J by 4 bases. This CDR3 has 14 amino acids. Germline V gene lookup returns CDR1 SGDLS and CDR2 YYNGEE. This CDR3 reads CASSAGGGPDTQYF. For the CDR3, the DNA is TGTGCCAGCAGCGCCGGGGGGGGCCCAGATACGCAGTATTTT.

The count of this clone is one. This chain connects TRBV2 to TRBJ2-1, with D possibly TRBD2 on 6 matching bases. The germline V gene has CDR1 SNHLY and CDR2 FYNNEI. The CDR3 has 15 amino acids. Trimming shortened V by 6 bases and J by 2 bases, and 14 bases separated the two germline ends. CDR3 DNA: TGTGCCAGCAGGGGGCCCGGGGGAACCTACAATGAGCAGTTCTTC. Translated, it gives CASRGPGGTYNEQFF. The full variable domain, with the rest looked up from reference TRBV2 and TRBJ2-1, is EPEVTQTPSHQVTQMGQEVILRCVPISNHLYFYWYRQILGQKVEFLVSFYNNEISEKSEIFDDQFSVERPDGSNFTLKIRSTKLEDSAMYFCASRGPGGTYNEQFFGPGTRLTVL.

The chain links TRBV14 to TRBJ1-5, with 7 bases aligning to TRBD1. The CDR3 is 18 residues long. With V trimmed by 1 base and J by 6 bases, 15 bases remained unmatched. Germline CDR1 reads SGHDN; CDR2 reads FVKESK. The CDR3 reads CASSQGFCRGVFGQPQHF. CDR3 sequence (DNA): TGTGCCAGCAGCCAAGGGTTTTGCAGGGGGGTTTTCGGTCAGCCCCAGCATTTT.

The chain employs TRBV5-1 and TRBJ1-6; D uncertain. V lost 2 bases and J 7 bases, leaving 7 bases between the germline ends. The germline gives CDR1 SGHRS, CDR2 YFSETQ. This CDR3 is 13 amino acids long. In DNA form, the CDR3 reads TGCGCCAGCAGCTTCATACGGAATTCACCCCTCCACTTT. Its translation is CASSFIRNSPLHF.

This clone showed up just a few times. The rearrangement uses TRBV30 and TRBJ2-3; 9 bases map to TRBD2. Germline values: CDR1 GTSNPN, CDR2 SVGIG (reference sequence). This CDR3 is 14 amino acids long. V shed 4 bases, J shed 0 bases, and the junction held 2 bases outside the gene matches. CDR3 protein: CAWKRGASTDTQYF. The DNA of the CDR3 is TGTGCCTGGAAGCGGGGGGCTAGCACAGATACGCAGTATTTT.

J is TRBJ1-3 and V is TRBV6-5; no firm D call. The germline CDR1 and CDR2 sequences are MNHEY and SVGAGI. There are 15 residues in the CDR3. Trimming shortened V by 0 bases and J by 0 bases, and 6 bases separated the two germline ends. CDR3 residues: CASSYSGSSGNTIYF. The CDR3 bases are TGTGCCAGCAGTTACTCCGGGAGCTCTGGAAACACCATATATTTT.